What follows are 5 T cell receptor beta chains derived from one specimen sequenced in a study of blood T cell repertoires in COVID-19. The protocol was immunoSEQ multiplex PCR, while the TCRdb copy is restricted to in-frame clones and leaves out a portion. The sample has some 200,000 clones, more than 75% seen once; the top ten hold 5.5% to 7%. The specimen sequenced was peripheral blood. Every receptor here comes from an older man with acute or convalescent COVID-19.

V and J are TRBV7-2 and TRBJ2-7; 9 bases are shared with TRBD2. The length of the CDR3 is 15 residues. Losses at the gene ends were 1 base for V and 3 bases for J; bases not matched to a gene: 4. Germline V gene data show CDR1 as SGHTA and CDR2 as FQGNSA. The CDR3 sequence: CASSLGGTSNYEQYF. The CDR3 DNA follows: TGTGCCAGCAGCTTAGGAGGGACTAGCAACTACGAGCAGTACTTC.

This clone was detected once. This sequence joins TRBV15 and TRBJ1-4, with a possible D match to TRBD1 (5 bases). Germline V gives CDR1 LNHNV, CDR2 YYDKDF (reference sequence). V shed 1 base and J shed 0 bases, with 9 bases lying between them. The CDR3 contains 16 residues. CDR3 protein: CATSRGGSATNEKLFF. CDR3 bases: TGTGCCACCAGCAGAGGGGGCTCGGCAACTAATGAAAAACTGTTTTTT.

The chain links TRBV21-1 to TRBJ1-2. TRBV21-1 is an annotated pseudogene. The CDR3 loop spans 10 amino acids. The CDR3, as DNA: TGTGCCACCGAGAATCTTGGCTACACCTTC. Amino acid sequence: CATENLGYTF.

This chain links TRBV29-1 with TRBJ2-5, with 7 bases that match TRBD1. In germline, CDR1 is SQVTM, CDR2 ANQGSEA. The CDR3 is 14 amino acids. V was pared by 7 bases and J by 1 base, with 9 bases of the junction left unmatched. DNA for the CDR3: TGCAGCGCCCGGGACAGATCATCCCAAGAGACCCAGTACTTC. Translation: CSARDRSSQETQYF.

J is TRBJ1-2 and V is TRBV28; TRBD1 might be the D (5 bases). V shed 5 bases and J shed 4 bases, with 14 bases lying between them. Looked up from germline, CDR1 is MDHEN and CDR2 is SYDVKM. The CDR3 spans 14 residues. The CDR3 reads CASSRPRGSYGYTF. The CDR3 nucleotides read TGTGCCAGCAGTCGTCCAAGGGGATCCTATGGCTACACCTTC.